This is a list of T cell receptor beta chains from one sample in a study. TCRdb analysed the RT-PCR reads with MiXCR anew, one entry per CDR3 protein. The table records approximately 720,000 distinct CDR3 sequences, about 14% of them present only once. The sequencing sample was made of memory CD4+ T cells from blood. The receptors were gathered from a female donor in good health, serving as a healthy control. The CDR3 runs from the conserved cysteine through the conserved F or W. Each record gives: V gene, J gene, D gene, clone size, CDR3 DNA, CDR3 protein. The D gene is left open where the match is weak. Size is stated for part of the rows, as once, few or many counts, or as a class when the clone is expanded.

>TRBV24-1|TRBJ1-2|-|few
TGTGCCACCAGTGATGGGGAGGGCTACACCTTC
CATSDGEGYTF
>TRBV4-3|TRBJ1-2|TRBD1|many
TGCGCCAGCAGCCAAGAGACAGGGATATATGGCTACACCTTC
CASSQETGIYGYTF
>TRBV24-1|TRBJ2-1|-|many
TGTGCCACCAGTGATACCACAGGGTTTGATGAGCAGTTCTTC
CATSDTTGFDEQFF
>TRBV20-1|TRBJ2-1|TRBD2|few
TGCAGTGCTAGAGATCCTAGGCTGGGGGGGTACAATGAGCAGTTCTTC
CSARDPRLGGYNEQFF
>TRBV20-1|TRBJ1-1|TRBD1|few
TGCAGTGCTTGGGACAGTCAGGAAAGGACTGAAGCTTTCTTT
CSAWDSQERTEAFF
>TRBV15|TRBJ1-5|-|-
TGTGCCACCAGCAGACGTATGAACCCGACGGTGGATAGCAATCAGCCCCAGCATTTT
CATSRRMNPTVDSNQPQHF
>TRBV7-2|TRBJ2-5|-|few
TGTGCCAGCAGCCCAGGATTTTCGGAGACCCAGTACTTC
CASSPGFSETQYF
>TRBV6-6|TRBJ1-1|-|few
TGTGCCAGCAGATCAGGGATTTCAGCTTTCTTT
CASRSGISAFF
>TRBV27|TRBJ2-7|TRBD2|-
TGTGCCAGCAGTGGGAGGACTAGCGGGTGGAGCTCCTACGAGCAGTACTTC
CASSGRTSGWSSYEQYF
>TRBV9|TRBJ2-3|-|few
TGTGCCAGCAGCCCCTCCTTAGGGGGGAATACGCAGTATTTT
CASSPSLGGNTQYF
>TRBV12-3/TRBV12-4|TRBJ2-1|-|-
TGTGCCAGCAGTCCCCCCCAGCGGTCCAATGAGCAGTTCTTC
CASSPPQRSNEQFF
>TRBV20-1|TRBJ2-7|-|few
TGCAGTGCTAGAGATCCCAGGGGAGTAGGTCGAGAGCAGTACTTC
CSARDPRGVGREQYF
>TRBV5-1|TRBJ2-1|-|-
TGCGCCAGCAGAGGGGACTCGGCCAATGAGCAGTTCTTC
CASRGDSANEQFF
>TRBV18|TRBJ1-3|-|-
TGTGCCAGCTCACCGGCGAGAGTTGGAAACACCATATATTTT
CASSPARVGNTIYF
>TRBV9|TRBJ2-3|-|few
TGTGCCAGCAGCCGAAGGCCCGGGGATGTGACAGATACGCAGTATTTT
CASSRRPGDVTDTQYF
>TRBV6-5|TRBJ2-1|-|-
TGTGCCAGCACAAGGGGTTCCTACAATGAGCAGTTCTTC
CASTRGSYNEQFF
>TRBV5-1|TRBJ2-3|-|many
TGCGCCAGCAGCTTTGGCTCCACAGATACGCAGTATTTT
CASSFGSTDTQYF
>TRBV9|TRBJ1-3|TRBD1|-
TGTGCCAGCAGCACATTAACAGGGGGACCTGGAAACACCATATATTTT
CASSTLTGGPGNTIYF
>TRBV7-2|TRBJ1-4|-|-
TGTGCCAGCAGCCCGTTCCCCCCACGGGGACGGGGCGAAAAACTGTTTTTT
CASSPFPPRGRGEKLFF
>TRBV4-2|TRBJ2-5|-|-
TGTGCCAGCAGCCAACAGGTCGGACTGGATAGACAAGAGACCCAGTACTTC
CASSQQVGLDRQETQYF
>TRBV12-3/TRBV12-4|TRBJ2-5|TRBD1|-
TGTGCCAGCAGTAAGGGGGCGGGAGAGACCCAGTACTTC
CASSKGAGETQYF
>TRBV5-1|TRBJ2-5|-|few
TGCGCCAGCAGAACCACTGGGGGGTCAGAGACCCAGTACTTC
CASRTTGGSETQYF
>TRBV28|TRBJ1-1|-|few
TGTGCCAGCAGACCAAGACAGCCTGAAGCTTTCTTT
CASRPRQPEAFF
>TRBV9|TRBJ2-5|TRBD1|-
TGTGCCAGCAGCAAAACAGGGGGCCTAGAGGAGACCCAGTACTTC
CASSKTGGLEETQYF
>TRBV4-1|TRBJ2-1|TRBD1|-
TGCGCCAGCCGCCCCACGAAGGGGGCAGAAAATGAGCAGTTCTTC
CASRPTKGAENEQFF
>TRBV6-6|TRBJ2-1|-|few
TGTGCCAGCAGATTTAATAATCTGGGGTTCTTC
CASRFNNLGFF
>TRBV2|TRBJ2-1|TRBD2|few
TGTGCCAGCAGTGTTGAGGGAGGGTTAACGGGGAATGAGCAGTTCTTC
CASSVEGGLTGNEQFF
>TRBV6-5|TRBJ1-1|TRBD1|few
TGTGCCAGCAGTTACCTAGGACAGGGAAAGGAGAACACTGAAGCTTTCTTT
CASSYLGQGKENTEAFF
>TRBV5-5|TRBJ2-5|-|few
TGTGCCAGCAGCCCTCCGCAGGGCGGGGAAGAGACCCAGTACTTC
CASSPPQGGEETQYF
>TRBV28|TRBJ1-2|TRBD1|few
TGTGCCATCACCGGGACAGGGCCTTACTATGGCTACACCTTC
CAITGTGPYYGYTF
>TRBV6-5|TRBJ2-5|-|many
TGTGCCAGCAGTTACTCGGCTCGAGAGACCCAGTACTTC
CASSYSARETQYF
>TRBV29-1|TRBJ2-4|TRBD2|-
TGCAGCGTTGAAGATTGGGGGACCACTAGCGGATTAGCCAAAAACATTCAGTACTTC
CSVEDWGTTSGLAKNIQYF
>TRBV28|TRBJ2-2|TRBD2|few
TGTGCCAGCAGTTCGTCACTAGCGGGAGACACCGGGGAGCTGTTTTTT
CASSSSLAGDTGELFF
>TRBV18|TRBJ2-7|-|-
TGTGCCAGCTCACCACCTGTGGTGGGGTCCTACGAGCAGTACTTC
CASSPPVVGSYEQYF
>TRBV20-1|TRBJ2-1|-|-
TGCAGTGCCACGACGGGACACCTAAGCTCCTACAATGAGCAGTTCTTC
CSATTGHLSSYNEQFF
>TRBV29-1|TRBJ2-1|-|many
TGCAGCGTGCAACAGGGAAGCTCCTACAATGAGCAGTTCTTC
CSVQQGSSYNEQFF